These 21 T cell receptor beta chains originate from one sample sequenced in a study of shared clonotypes between healthy human individuals. Terminally differentiated effector memory CD45RA+ cells were excluded from the naive CD8 cells, which were CD45RO-negative and positively selected for CCR7. TCRdb's table, derived via immunoSEQ multiplex PCR, lists solely in-frame clones and lacks some. The data hold roughly 600,000 clones, with 95% to 98% observed a single time. The specimen sequenced was naive CD8+ T cells sorted from blood. All receptors come from a man aged 25-40 years in good health.

The chain joins TRBV10-3 to TRBJ1-1, with TRBD1 as a possible D gene (6 bases). Trimming left V 4 bases short and J 2 bases short, with 14 bases between. CDR3 size: 15 residues. Per germline, CDR1 ENHRY and CDR2 SYGVKD. The CDR3 here is CAISAGEGGNTEAFF. DNA for the CDR3: TGTGCCATCAGTGCAGGGGAAGGGGGTAACACTGAAGCTTTCTTT.

The chain combines TRBV6-6 with TRBJ2-2; D is undetermined. The CDR3 contains 12 residues. The germline V gene has CDR1 MNHNY and CDR2 SVGAGI (reference sequence). Between the trimmed V and J ends, which lost 7 bases and 5 bases, there was a span of 8 bases. The CDR3: CASTNKTGELFF. The CDR3 nucleotides are TGTGCCAGCACCAACAAGACCGGGGAGCTGTTTTTT.

The V and J genes are TRBV6-5 and TRBJ2-7; no clear D. V lost 2 bases and J lost 3, with 11 bases in between. The CDR3 is made up of 14 amino acids. Germline V gives CDR1 MNHEY, CDR2 SVGAGI. CDR3 sequence: CASSYTGENYEQYF. The CDR3, as DNA: TGTGCCAGCAGTTACACGGGCGAAAACTACGAGCAGTACTTC.

DNA of the CDR3: TGTGCCAGCAAAGACAATATGGGCCTGGTATGGGGCTACACCTTC. Translating gives CASKDNMGLVWGYTF. The chain couples TRBV5-6 to TRBJ1-2; D gene ambiguous. Trimming took off 6 bases at V and 8 bases at J, with 23 bases between the two ends. Germline V lookup: CDR1 SGHDT, CDR2 YYEEEE. This CDR3 has 15 amino acids.

The rearrangement links TRBV6-5 to TRBJ2-5; D is ambiguous. The germline gives CDR1 MNHEY, CDR2 SVGAGI. The CDR3 has 13 residues. The V gene lost 6 bases and the J gene lost 1 base, with 9 bases spanning the gap. The CDR3 DNA sequence: TGTGCCAGCAGCCTCCGGGTCCAAGAGACCCAGTACTTC. Encoded protein: CASSLRVQETQYF.

This rearrangement joins TRBV7-9 to TRBJ2-7; D is perhaps TRBD1 (5 bases). CDR1 and CDR2 from the germline V gene are SEHNR and FQNEAQ (reference sequence). The CDR3 length is 15 residues. The V end was cut by 5 bases, the J end by 4 bases, with 18 bases between. As DNA, the CDR3 is TGTGCCAGCAGCCGCGAGAAAGGGGTACAATACGAGCAGTACTTC. Its translation is CASSREKGVQYEQYF.

The CDR3, as DNA: TGTGCCAGCAGCAGTGGGACTAGCGGGTTCGCCGGGGAGCTGTTTTTT. Translated: CASSSGTSGFAGELFF. The chain recombines TRBV9 with TRBJ2-2; 12 bases line up with TRBD2. J gave up 6 bases and V 4 bases, and 7 bases lay outside the gene matches. CDR1 SGDLS and CDR2 YYNGEE come from the germline V gene. The length of the CDR3 is 16 residues. Complete variable domain (other parts from reference TRBV9 and TRBJ2-2): DSGVTQTPKHLITATGQRVTLRCSPRSGDLSVYWYQQSLDQGLQFLIQYYNGEERAKGNILERFSAQQFPDLHSELNLSSLELGDSALYFCASSSGTSGFAGELFFGEGSRLTVL.

V and J are TRBV7-8 and TRBJ1-5, with 8 bases matching TRBD1. In germline, CDR1 is SGHVS, CDR2 FQNEAQ. V trimming: 5 bases; J trimming: 5 bases; junction bases outside the gene matches: 8. The CDR3 loop spans 15 amino acids. The CDR3 DNA is TGTGCCAGCAGCCAACGACAGGGGAGGGATCAGCCCCAGCATTTT. Translated: CASSQRQGRDQPQHF.

On this clone itself: This same CDR3 is encoded by further DNA sequences in the sample. The chain joins TRBV11-2 to TRBJ2-7; no clear D gene. CDR3 length: 11 amino acids. V was shortened by 2 bases and J by 6 bases, with 5 bases between the two germline ends. From germline, CDR1 is SGHAT and CDR2 FQNNGV. The CDR3 sequence: CASSLLGEQYF. In nucleotides, the CDR3 is TGTGCCAGCAGCTTATTAGGCGAGCAGTACTTC.

The chain combines TRBV7-2 with TRBJ2-1, with D unresolved. The length of the CDR3 is 13 residues. The germline V gene has CDR1 SGHTA and CDR2 FQGNSA. V dropped 4 bases and J dropped 13 bases, with 17 bases sitting between them. CDR3 sequence reads: CASSSAFDPRQFF. The CDR3, as DNA: TGTGCCAGCAGCTCCGCGTTCGACCCCCGCCAGTTCTTC.

The gene calls are TRBV4-3 and TRBJ2-1, with D possibly matching TRBD2 (6 bases). The CDR3 contains 15 residues. Germline V gives CDR1 LGHNA, CDR2 YSLEER. The V end was cut by 2 bases, the J end by 6 bases, with 14 bases between. The CDR3 DNA follows: TGCGCCAGCAGCCAATCCCGAGATAGCGGCAATGAGCAGTTCTTC. This gives the protein CASSQSRDSGNEQFF.

The chain joins TRBV27 to TRBJ2-2, with D uncertain. The CDR3 has 12 amino acids. From germline, CDR1 is MNHEY and CDR2 SMNVEV (reference sequence). The V end lost 3 bases, the J end lost 6 bases, and 5 bases lay between the germline ends. The DNA of the CDR3 is TGTGCCAGCAGTTTCAGATCCGGGGAGCTGTTTTTT. It encodes CASSFRSGELFF.

This chain uses TRBV2 with TRBJ2-7, with 8 bases identical to TRBD1. The CDR3 spans 17 residues. The germline gives CDR1 SNHLY, CDR2 FYNNEI. Losses at the gene ends were 6 bases for V and 0 bases for J; bases not matched to a gene: 13. CDR3 bases: TGTGCCAGCAGCCACCGCCCGACAGGGGATATCTCCTACGAGCAGTACTTC. It yields the protein CASSHRPTGDISYEQYF.

The V gene is TRBV7-9, the J gene TRBJ2-1; 14 nucleotides agree with TRBD2. Germline V gives CDR1 SEHNR, CDR2 FQNEAQ (reference sequence). The trim removed 3 bases at V and 8 bases at J, leaving 9 bases unmatched. CDR3 length: 17 amino acids. For the CDR3, the DNA is TGTGCCAGCAGCTTCGCATCGGGACTAGCGGGAGAGTATGAGCAGTTCTTC. Its protein is CASSFASGLAGEYEQFF. Full variable domain (rest looked up from reference TRBV7-9 and TRBJ2-1): DTGVSQNPRHKITKRGQNVTFRCDPISEHNRLYWYRQTLGQGPEFLTYFQNEAQLEKSRLLSDRFSAERPKGSFSTLEIQRTEQGDSAMYLCASSFASGLAGEYEQFFGPGTRLTVL.

This clone was seen a few times. The chain joins TRBV27 to TRBJ2-1; 8 bases are shared with TRBD2. This CDR3 has 14 amino acids. Trimming cost V 5 bases and J 8 bases; bases outside gene matches: 8. Germline values: CDR1 MNHEY, CDR2 SMNVEV (reference sequence). CDR3 loop: CASSPGLGSYEQFF. CDR3 bases: TGTGCCAGCAGTCCGGGACTAGGGTCGTATGAGCAGTTCTTC.

The gene calls are TRBV25-1 and TRBJ2-1; possible D gene TRBD2, 5 bases. Per the germline V gene, CDR1 is MGHDK and CDR2 is SYGVNS. Trimming took 2 bases from V and 10 from J, leaving 12 bases between them. The CDR3 runs to 13 residues. The CDR3 is CASSEVRGTEQFF. The CDR3 DNA follows: TGTGCCAGCAGTGAAGTTCGGGGAACGGAGCAGTTCTTC.

The CDR3 sequence: CASSLIGRAGEQFF. The CDR3 coding sequence is TGTGCCAGCAGCTTAATCGGGAGGGCCGGGGAGCAGTTCTTC. The V and J genes are TRBV11-3 and TRBJ2-1; TRBD2 matches at 8 bases. The CDR3 runs to 14 residues. Germline V gives CDR1 SGHNT, CDR2 YENEEA. After removal of 2 bases from V and 10 bases from J, the junction contained 7 bases not matched to a gene.

V and J are TRBV25-1 and TRBJ2-7; 8 bases align to TRBD2. The CDR3 extends over 15 amino acids. CDR1 is MGHDK, CDR2 SYGVNS, per germline. Trimming at V came to 3 bases and at J to 0 bases, leaving 4 bases not matched to a gene. DNA for the CDR3: TGTGCCAGCAGTGAGGCGGGGGGCGGCTCCTACGAGCAGTACTTC. Translated: CASSEAGGGSYEQYF.

The rearrangement joins TRBV7-9 to TRBJ1-1; D is unresolved. The CDR3 sequence is 15 residues long. Looked up from germline, CDR1 is SEHNR and CDR2 is FQNEAQ (reference sequence). Trimming took off 5 bases at V and 6 bases at J, with 19 bases between the two ends. The CDR3, as DNA: TGTGCCAGCAGCGGCGGGGTGGATGCCGAATCTGAAGCTTTCTTT. The encoded protein is CASSGGVDAESEAFF.

V and J are TRBV5-8 and TRBJ2-1, with unresolved D. The V end lost 1 base, the J end lost 2 bases, and 1 base lay between the germline ends. Germline V gene data show CDR1 as SGHTS and CDR2 as YDEGEE. The CDR3 has 12 amino acids. CDR3 in amino acids: CASSLPYNEQFF. CDR3 DNA sequence: TGTGCCAGCAGCTTGCCCTACAATGAGCAGTTCTTC.

The chain uses TRBV6-5 and TRBJ2-7, with TRBD1 matching 8 bases. J gave up 2 bases and V 2 bases, and 2 bases lay outside the gene matches. This CDR3 contains 14 residues. Germline V gene data show CDR1 as MNHEY and CDR2 as SVGAGI. The CDR3 sequence: CASSYGQGPYEQYF. Here the CDR3 DNA reads TGTGCCAGCAGTTACGGACAGGGACCCTACGAGCAGTACTTC.